This TCR beta chain comes out of a study of CD8 T cells in ankylosing spondylitis. This CDR3 is 10 amino acids long. V was clipped by 9 bases and J by 10 bases, with 12 bases between them. This clonotype was seen a few times. What it binds is unknown. Notes on the study in general: According to the report, clones linked to the disease were significantly enriched in matched synovial fluid samples taken from ankylosing spondylitis patients. Typical of ankylosing spondylitis blood, it appeared, was a TCR beta motif of about eight highly homologous variants.

TCRdb reanalysed the 5' RACE reads using MiXCR and keeps one entry per CDR3 protein. The table shows about 420,000 distinct CDR3 sequences, with about a fifth occurring only once. The clonotype originates from a male donor with ankylosing spondylitis. The genes are TRBV12-3 or TRBV12-4 and TRBJ1-1; D is perhaps TRBD1 (6 bases). Sequenced sample: blood, either unsorted or a sorted T cell fraction (not recorded which). CDR3 loop: CASEGGAAFF. The CDR3, as DNA: TGTGCCAGTGAGGGGGGGGCAGCTTTCTTT.